This T cell receptor beta chain was obtained from a study of beta chain features in type 1 diabetes. Study-level background: Researchers looked at about 110 million sorted cells across all samples. Study-level results: Whether TCRB rearrangement is influenced by HLA type went unresolved here. Patients and controls would be equally affected if PCR favored shorter templates. There was a moderate but significant shortening of TCRB CDR3s in all four CD4+ subsets of Type 1 diabetes patients.

Investigators reverse transcribed all isolated RNA, so they sequenced expressed TCRB transcripts. TCRdb keeps only in-frame clones here, not all; method: immunoSEQ multiplex PCR. Found here are more than 200,000 clones, around 16% of them singletons; the top ten hold about 0.08%. Trimming cost V 7 bases and J 3 bases; bases outside gene matches: 2. The CDR3 is 13 residues long. Germline-derived CDR1 and CDR2 are MNHNY and SVGAGI (reference sequence). Points on this clone: Its antigen is still unknown.

V gene TRBV6-6 combines with J gene TRBJ2-1, with TRBD1 matching 8 bases. What was sequenced was naive CD4+ T cells from blood. The TCR was taken from a man aged 25 to 45 with type 1 diabetes. The CDR3 here is CASNDRGYNEQFF. Here the CDR3 DNA reads TGTGCCAGCAACGACAGGGGCTACAATGAGCAGTTCTTC.